This TCR beta chain was sequenced in a study of blood T cells in healthy people across ages. The CDR3 sequence is 13 residues long. CDR1 is DFQATT, CDR2 SNEGSKA, per germline (reference sequence). A second PCR, run for about 6 to 12 cycles, used a sample-barcoded 5' primer plus a J-beta primer mix. TCRdb independently ran MiXCR on the 5' RACE reads; one entry per CDR3 protein. Of 1.5 million to 2 million distinct CDR3 sequences listed, around half were seen once; the top ten hold over 2%. Only a few counts were recorded for this clonotype. The sequenced material came from blood. The rearrangement joins TRBV20-1 to TRBJ2-1; a weak D match, TRBD2 (7 bases). The receptor comes from a middle-aged woman in good health. The CDR3 DNA is TGCGCTCGAAGGGGCGGGGGCCAGGATGAGCAGTTCTTC. This sequence encodes CARRGGGQDEQFF.